This TCR beta chain was identified during a study of T-cell memory formation after mild COVID-19. One entry per CDR3 protein results from TCRdb running MiXCR on the 5' RACE reads. The repertoire holds approximately 400,000 distinct CDR3 sequences, 20% to 25% seen once, with about 10% in the top ten. This CDR3 is 14 amino acids long. V was pared by 2 bases and J by 1 base, with 8 bases between. Per the germline V gene, CDR1 is SGHVS and CDR2 is FNYEAQ. The chain couples TRBV7-6 to TRBJ2-5, with D perhaps matching TRBD2 (5 bases). The sequenced sample was PBMCs or a T cell subset sorted from them (not recorded which). This sequence originates from an adult woman who had mild COVID-19 (a few samples of this study predate the infection). Cell type and time point are not known. The CDR3 sequence is CASSLWTPQETQYF. CDR3 bases: TGTGCCAGCAGCTTATGGACTCCCCAAGAGACCCAGTACTTC. The variable domain in full, with the rest retrieved from reference TRBV7-6 and TRBJ2-5, is GAGVSQSPRYKVTKRGQDVALRCDPISGHVSLYWYRQALGQGPEFLTYFNYEAQQDKSGLPNDRFSAERPEGSISTLTIQRTEQRDSAMYRCASSLWTPQETQYFGPGTRLLVL.